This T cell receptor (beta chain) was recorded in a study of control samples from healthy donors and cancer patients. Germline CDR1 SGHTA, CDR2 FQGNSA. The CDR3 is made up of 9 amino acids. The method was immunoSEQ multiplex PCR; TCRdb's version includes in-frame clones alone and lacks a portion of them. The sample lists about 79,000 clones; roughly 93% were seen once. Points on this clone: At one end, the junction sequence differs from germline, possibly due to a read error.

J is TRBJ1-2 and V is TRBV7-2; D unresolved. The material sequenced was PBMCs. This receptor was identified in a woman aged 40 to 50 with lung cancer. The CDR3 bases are TGTGCCAGCAGCTTACTGGGCCACTTC. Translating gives CASSLLGHF.